This TCR beta chain stems from a study of cytomegalovirus exposure and HLA in healthy donors. Both 60 Vbeta primers and 13 Jbeta primers went into the PCR. Sequenced by immunoSEQ multiplex PCR; TCRdb stores in-frame clones only, minus some. The sample consists of about 130,000 clones, around three quarters of them appearing once. Germline V gene lookup returns CDR1 SEHNR and CDR2 FQNEAQ (reference sequence). The CDR3 totals 14 residues. V was cut by 6 bases and J by 2 bases, with 11 bases left in between. This clone occurred once. Sample: PBMCs. The sequence was obtained from a woman aged 55-70 years in good health and CMV-seropositive. This sequence joins TRBV7-9 and TRBJ2-1; D is unresolved. CDR3 in amino acids: CASSGGLTYNEQFF. As DNA, the CDR3 is TGTGCCAGCAGTGGTGGGCTGACCTACAATGAGCAGTTCTTC.